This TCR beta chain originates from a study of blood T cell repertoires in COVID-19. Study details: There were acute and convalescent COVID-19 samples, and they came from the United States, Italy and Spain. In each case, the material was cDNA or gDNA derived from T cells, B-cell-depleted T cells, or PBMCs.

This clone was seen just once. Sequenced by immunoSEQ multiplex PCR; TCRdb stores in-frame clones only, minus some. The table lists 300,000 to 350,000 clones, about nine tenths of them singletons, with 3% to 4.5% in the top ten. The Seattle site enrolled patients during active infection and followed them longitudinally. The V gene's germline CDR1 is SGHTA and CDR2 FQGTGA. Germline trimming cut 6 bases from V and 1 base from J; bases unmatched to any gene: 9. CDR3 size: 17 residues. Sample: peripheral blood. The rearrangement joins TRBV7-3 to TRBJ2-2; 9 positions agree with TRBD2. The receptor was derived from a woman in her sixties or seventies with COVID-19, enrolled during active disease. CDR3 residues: CASRADLAGRNTGELFF. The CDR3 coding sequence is TGTGCCAGCAGGGCCGATCTAGCGGGGAGGAACACCGGGGAGCTGTTTTTT.